The 9 T cell receptor beta chains below all came from one sample that was sequenced in a study of vaccination effects on CD4 cells after COVID-19. Their antigens are not known. Antigen-specific CD4+ T cells were first expanded with viral peptide pools by the ViraFEST assay and only then sequenced. The culture ran for 10 days, and then CD4+ T cells were isolated. Participants were vaccinated with two doses of either the BNT162b2 or mRNA-1273 vaccine. Generated by immunoSEQ multiplex PCR, the TCRdb table keeps only in-frame clones and is missing some. This table holds about 46,000 clones, nearly 75% found once. The sequencing used CD4+ T cells from PBMCs cultured with HCoV-OC43 spike peptides, collected after COVID-19 vaccination. Subset given: HCoV-OC43 spike overlapping peptide pool stimulation. All receptors come from a human donor who received a COVID-19 vaccine.

This rearrangement joins TRBV6-4 to TRBJ2-3; possible D gene TRBD1, 5 bases. Looked up from germline, CDR1 is MRHNA and CDR2 is SNTAGT. Trimming took 6 bases from V and 8 from J, leaving 9 bases between them. The CDR3 runs 11 residues. The CDR3 coding sequence is TGTGCCAGCAGCCACCAGGGTACGCAGTATTTT. Translating it yields CASSHQGTQYF.

This clone came up once. The J gene is TRBJ2-7, the V gene TRBV4-1, with 7 bases identical to TRBD1. In germline, CDR1 is MGHRA, CDR2 YSYEKL. With V trimmed by 1 base and J by 4 bases, 7 bases remained unmatched. This CDR3 is 15 amino acids long. CDR3 sequence: CASSQARTGDYEQYF. The CDR3 DNA follows: TGCGCCAGCAGCCAAGCGAGGACAGGAGATTACGAGCAGTACTTC.

The CDR3 loop reads CASSLDTGTEYGYTF. CDR3 sequence (DNA): TGTGCCAGCAGCTTAGATACCGGCACAGAATATGGCTACACCTTC. J is TRBJ1-2 and V is TRBV7-9; no clear D gene. Germline values: CDR1 SEHNR, CDR2 FQNEAQ (reference sequence). V gave up 1 base and J gave up 5 bases, with 14 bases separating them. The CDR3 totals 15 residues.

This clone appeared a single time. Germline is not matched at one junction end, which may reflect a read error. The CDR3 protein is CASSRTVSGVLEDF. DNA of the CDR3: TGTGCCAGCAGTCGGACAGTTAGCGGGGTACTAGAGGACTTC. This chain uses TRBV11-2 with TRBJ2-7, with TRBD2 matching over 8 bases. CDR1 is SGHAT and CDR2 is FQNNGV in the germline V gene. This CDR3 has 14 residues.

The chain carries TRBV5-4 and TRBJ1-1; D uncertain. From germline, CDR1 is SGHNT and CDR2 YYREEE (reference sequence). V was shortened by 0 bases and J by 1 base, with 7 bases between the two germline ends. The length of the CDR3 is 14 residues. The CDR3 spells CASSLGLGNTEAFF. CDR3 DNA sequence: TGTGCCAGCAGCTTGGGGTTGGGGAACACTGAAGCTTTCTTT.

The CDR3 sequence: CAIRVTGSETQYF. The CDR3 bases are TGTGCCATCAGGGTGACAGGGTCAGAGACCCAGTACTTC. The rearrangement joins TRBV10-3 to TRBJ2-5; TRBD1 agrees at 7 bases. This CDR3 has 13 amino acids. V dropped 6 bases and J dropped 4; count of bases not matched to a gene: 5. Germline values: CDR1 ENHRY, CDR2 SYGVKD.

This clone was picked up a small number of times. This sequence joins TRBV9 and TRBJ2-1; D gene uncertain. This CDR3 has 16 amino acids. The germline CDR1 and CDR2 sequences are SGDLS and YYNGEE. Trimming cost V 3 bases and J 5 bases, with 18 bases left between them. The CDR3 sequence is CASSAYPSPSDNEQFF. CDR3 nucleotide sequence: TGTGCCAGCAGCGCCTACCCATCTCCGTCGGACAATGAGCAGTTCTTC.

The chain joins TRBV18 to TRBJ1-4; D is uncertain. This CDR3 spans 11 amino acids. The V end was cut by 6 bases, the J end by 8 bases, with 7 bases between. CDR1 KGHSH and CDR2 LQKENI come from the germline V gene. The CDR3 region is CASSLEEKLFF. DNA for the CDR3: TGTGCCAGCTCCTTGGAGGAAAAACTGTTTTTT.

V usage is TRBV3-1 (or the pseudogene TRBV3-2) and J usage is TRBJ1-6; D unclear. Per germline, CDR1 LGHDT and CDR2 YNNKEL (reference sequence). V dropped 0 bases and J dropped 4 bases, with 1 base sitting between them. The CDR3 sequence is 13 residues long. For the CDR3, the DNA is TGTGCCAGCAGCCAAGAGTATAATTCACCCCTCCACTTT. Translation: CASSQEYNSPLHF.